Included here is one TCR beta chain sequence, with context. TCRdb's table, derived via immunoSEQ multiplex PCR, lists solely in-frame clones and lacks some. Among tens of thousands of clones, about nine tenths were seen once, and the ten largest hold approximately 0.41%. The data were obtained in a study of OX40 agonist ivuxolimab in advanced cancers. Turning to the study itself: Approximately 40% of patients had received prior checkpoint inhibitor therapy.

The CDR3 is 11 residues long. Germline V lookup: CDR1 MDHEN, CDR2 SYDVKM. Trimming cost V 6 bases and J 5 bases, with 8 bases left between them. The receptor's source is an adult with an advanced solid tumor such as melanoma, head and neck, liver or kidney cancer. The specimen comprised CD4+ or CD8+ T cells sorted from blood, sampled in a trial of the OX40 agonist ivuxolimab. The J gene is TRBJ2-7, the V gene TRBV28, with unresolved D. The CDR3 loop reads CASRGWDEQYF. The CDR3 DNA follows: TGTGCCAGCAGGGGGTGGGACGAGCAGTACTTC.